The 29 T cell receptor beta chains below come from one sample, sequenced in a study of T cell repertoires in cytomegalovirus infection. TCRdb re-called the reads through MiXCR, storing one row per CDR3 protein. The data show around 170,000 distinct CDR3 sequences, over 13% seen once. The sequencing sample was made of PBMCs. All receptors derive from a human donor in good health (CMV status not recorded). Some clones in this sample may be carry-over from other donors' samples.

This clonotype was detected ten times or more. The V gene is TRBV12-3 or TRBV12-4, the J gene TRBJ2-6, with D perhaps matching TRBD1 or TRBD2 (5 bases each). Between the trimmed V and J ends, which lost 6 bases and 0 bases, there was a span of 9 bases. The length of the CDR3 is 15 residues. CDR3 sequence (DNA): TGTGCCAGCAGAACCGGGGCCTCTGGGGCCAACGTCCTGACTTTC. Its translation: CASRTGASGANVLTF.

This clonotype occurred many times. The CDR3, as DNA: TGTGCCAGCAGCGGGATTAGCGGGAGGGCCTTCGGCGTCCGCACAGATACGCAGTATTTT. It yields the protein CASSGISGRAFGVRTDTQYF. The V and J genes are TRBV6-1 and TRBJ2-3, with 11 nucleotides matching TRBD2. Per germline, CDR1 MNHNS and CDR2 SASEGT. The CDR3 contains 20 residues. With 6 bases clipped from V and 1 base from J, the junction kept 18 bases outside the gene matches.

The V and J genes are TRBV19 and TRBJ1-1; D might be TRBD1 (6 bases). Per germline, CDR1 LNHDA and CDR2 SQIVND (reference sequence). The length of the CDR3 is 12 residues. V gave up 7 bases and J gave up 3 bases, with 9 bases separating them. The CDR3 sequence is CASNEGDTEAFF. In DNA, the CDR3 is TGTGCCAGTAATGAGGGGGACACTGAAGCTTTCTTT. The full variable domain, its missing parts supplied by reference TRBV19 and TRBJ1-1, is DGGITQSPKYLFRKEGQNVTLSCEQNLNHDAMYWYRQDPGQGLRLIYYSQIVNDFQKGDIAEGYSVSREKKESFPLTVTSAQKNPTAFYLCASNEGDTEAFFGQGTRLTVV.

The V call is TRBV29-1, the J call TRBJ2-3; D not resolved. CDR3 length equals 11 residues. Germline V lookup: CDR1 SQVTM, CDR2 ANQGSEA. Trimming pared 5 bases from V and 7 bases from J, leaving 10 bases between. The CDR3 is CSVLGPYTQYF. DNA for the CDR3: TGCAGCGTTCTAGGGCCATATACGCAGTATTTT.

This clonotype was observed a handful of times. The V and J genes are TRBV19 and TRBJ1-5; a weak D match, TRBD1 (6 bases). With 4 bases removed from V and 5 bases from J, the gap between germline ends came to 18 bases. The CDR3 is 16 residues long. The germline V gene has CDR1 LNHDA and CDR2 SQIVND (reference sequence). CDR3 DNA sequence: TGTGCCAGTAGTAAGGGGGGGGGCCTGGCCGATCAGCCCCAGCATTTT. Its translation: CASSKGGGLADQPQHF. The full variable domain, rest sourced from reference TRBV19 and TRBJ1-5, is DGGITQSPKYLFRKEGQNVTLSCEQNLNHDAMYWYRQDPGQGLRLIYYSQIVNDFQKGDIAEGYSVSREKKESFPLTVTSAQKNPTAFYLCASSKGGGLADQPQHFGDGTRLSIL.

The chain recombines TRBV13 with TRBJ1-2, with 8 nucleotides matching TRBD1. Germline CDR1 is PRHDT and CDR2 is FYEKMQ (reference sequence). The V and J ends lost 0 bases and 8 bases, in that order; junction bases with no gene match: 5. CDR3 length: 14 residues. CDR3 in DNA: TGTGCCAGCAGCTTAGGGACAGGGGTCCGGGGCTACACCTTC. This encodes CASSLGTGVRGYTF.

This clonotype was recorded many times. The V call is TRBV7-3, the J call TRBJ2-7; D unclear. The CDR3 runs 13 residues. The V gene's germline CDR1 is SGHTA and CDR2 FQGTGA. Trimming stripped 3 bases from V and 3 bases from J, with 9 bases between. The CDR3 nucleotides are TGTGCCAGCAGCTTGGCCAATGGCTACGAGCAGTACTTC. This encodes CASSLANGYEQYF.

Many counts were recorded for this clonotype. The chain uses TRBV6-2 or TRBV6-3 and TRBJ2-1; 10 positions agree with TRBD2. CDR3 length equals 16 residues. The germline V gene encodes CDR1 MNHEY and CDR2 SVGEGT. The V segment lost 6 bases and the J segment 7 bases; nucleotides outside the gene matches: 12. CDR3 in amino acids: CASSPSGSFYQNEQFF. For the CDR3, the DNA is TGTGCCAGCAGCCCTAGCGGGAGTTTTTATCAGAATGAGCAGTTCTTC.

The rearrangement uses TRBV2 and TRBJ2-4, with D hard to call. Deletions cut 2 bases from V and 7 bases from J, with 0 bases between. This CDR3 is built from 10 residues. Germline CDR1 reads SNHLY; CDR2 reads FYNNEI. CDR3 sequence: CASSENIQYF. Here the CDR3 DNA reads TGTGCCAGCAGTGAAAACATTCAGTACTTC.

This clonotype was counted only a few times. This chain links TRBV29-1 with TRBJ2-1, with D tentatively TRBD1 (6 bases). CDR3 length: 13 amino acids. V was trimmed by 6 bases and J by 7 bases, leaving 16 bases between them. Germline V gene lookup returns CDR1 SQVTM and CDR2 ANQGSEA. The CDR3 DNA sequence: TGCAGCGTCACAGGGTCAGGGCGGAATGAGCAGTTCTTC. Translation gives CSVTGSGRNEQFF.

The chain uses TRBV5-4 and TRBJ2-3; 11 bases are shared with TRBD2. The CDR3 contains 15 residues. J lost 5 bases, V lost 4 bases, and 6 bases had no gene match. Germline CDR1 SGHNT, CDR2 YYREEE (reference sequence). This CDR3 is CASSNDLAGGDTQYF. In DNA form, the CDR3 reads TGTGCCAGCAGCAACGACCTAGCGGGAGGAGATACGCAGTATTTT.

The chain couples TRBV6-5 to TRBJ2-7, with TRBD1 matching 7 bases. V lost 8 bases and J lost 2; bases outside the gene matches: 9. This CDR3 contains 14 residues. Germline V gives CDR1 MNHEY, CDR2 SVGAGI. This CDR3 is CASRRGTAAYEQYF. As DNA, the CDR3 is TGTGCCAGCCGAAGGGGGACAGCAGCCTACGAGCAGTACTTC.

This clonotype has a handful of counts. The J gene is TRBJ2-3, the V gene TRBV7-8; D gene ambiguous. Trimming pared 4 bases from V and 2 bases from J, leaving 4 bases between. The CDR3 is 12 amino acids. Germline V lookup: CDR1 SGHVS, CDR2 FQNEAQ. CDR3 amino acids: CASSWHTDTQYF. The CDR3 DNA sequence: TGTGCCAGCAGCTGGCACACAGATACGCAGTATTTT.

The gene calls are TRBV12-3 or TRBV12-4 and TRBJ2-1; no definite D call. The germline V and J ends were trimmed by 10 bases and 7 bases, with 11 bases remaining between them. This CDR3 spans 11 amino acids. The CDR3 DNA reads TGTGCCACCCGATTTGCGAATGAGCAGTTCTTC. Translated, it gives CATRFANEQFF.

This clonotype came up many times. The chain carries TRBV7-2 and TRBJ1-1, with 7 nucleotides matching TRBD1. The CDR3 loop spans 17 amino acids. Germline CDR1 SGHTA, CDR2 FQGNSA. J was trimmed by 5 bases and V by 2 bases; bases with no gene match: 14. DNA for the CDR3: TGTGCCAGCAGCTTAAACAGGGGCCGGGGAAGGAGGACTGAAGCTTTCTTT. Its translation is CASSLNRGRGRRTEAFF.

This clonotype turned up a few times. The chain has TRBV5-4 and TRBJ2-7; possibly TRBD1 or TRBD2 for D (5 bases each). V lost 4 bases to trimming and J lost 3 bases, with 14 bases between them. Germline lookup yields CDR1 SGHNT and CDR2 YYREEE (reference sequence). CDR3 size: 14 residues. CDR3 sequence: CASSRDGGLYEQYF. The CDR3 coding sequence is TGTGCCAGCAGCAGGGACGGTGGCCTCTACGAGCAGTACTTC.

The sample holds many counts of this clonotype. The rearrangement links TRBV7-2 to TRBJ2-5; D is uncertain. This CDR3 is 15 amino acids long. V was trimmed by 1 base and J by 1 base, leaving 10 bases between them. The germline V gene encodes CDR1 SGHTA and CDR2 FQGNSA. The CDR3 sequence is CASSLVDRSQETQYF. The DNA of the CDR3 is TGTGCCAGCAGCTTAGTCGATCGGTCCCAAGAGACCCAGTACTTC.

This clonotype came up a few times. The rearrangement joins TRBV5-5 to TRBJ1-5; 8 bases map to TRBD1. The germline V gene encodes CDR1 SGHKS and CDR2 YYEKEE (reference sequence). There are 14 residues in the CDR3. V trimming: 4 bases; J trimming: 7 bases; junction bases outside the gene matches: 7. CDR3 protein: CASSLQGAGQPQHF. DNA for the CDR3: TGTGCCAGCAGCCTCCAGGGGGCTGGGCAGCCCCAGCATTTT.

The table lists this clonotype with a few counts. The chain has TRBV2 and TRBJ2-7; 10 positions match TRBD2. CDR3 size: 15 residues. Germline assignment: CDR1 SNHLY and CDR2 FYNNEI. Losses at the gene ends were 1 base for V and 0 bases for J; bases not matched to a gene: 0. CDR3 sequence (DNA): TGTGCCAGCAGTGAAGGGACTAGCGGCTCCTACGAGCAGTACTTC. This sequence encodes CASSEGTSGSYEQYF.

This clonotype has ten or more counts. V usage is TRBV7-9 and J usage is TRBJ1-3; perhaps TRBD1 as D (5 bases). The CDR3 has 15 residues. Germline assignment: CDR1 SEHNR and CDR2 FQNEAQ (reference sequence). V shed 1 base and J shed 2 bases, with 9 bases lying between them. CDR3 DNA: TGTGCCAGCAGCTTAGAAGGGGCGCCTGGAAACACCATATATTTT. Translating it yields CASSLEGAPGNTIYF. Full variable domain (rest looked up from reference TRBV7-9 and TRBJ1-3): DTGVSQNPRHKITKRGQNVTFRCDPISEHNRLYWYRQTLGQGPEFLTYFQNEAQLEKSRLLSDRFSAERPKGSFSTLEIQRTEQGDSAMYLCASSLEGAPGNTIYFGEGSWLTVV.

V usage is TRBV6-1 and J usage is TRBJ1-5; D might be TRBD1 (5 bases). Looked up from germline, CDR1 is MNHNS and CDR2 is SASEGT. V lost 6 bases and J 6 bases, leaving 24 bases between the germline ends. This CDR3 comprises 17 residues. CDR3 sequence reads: CASRSSGTEPSVQPQHF. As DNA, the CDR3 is TGTGCCAGCAGGAGCTCCGGGACGGAGCCTTCGGTTCAGCCCCAGCATTTT.

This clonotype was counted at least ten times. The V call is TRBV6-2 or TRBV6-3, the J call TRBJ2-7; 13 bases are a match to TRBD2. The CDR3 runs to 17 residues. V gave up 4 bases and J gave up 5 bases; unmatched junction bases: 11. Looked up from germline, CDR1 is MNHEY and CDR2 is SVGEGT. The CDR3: CASSFGLAGEFGDEQYF. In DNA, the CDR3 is TGTGCCAGCAGTTTTGGACTAGCGGGAGAATTCGGCGACGAGCAGTACTTC.

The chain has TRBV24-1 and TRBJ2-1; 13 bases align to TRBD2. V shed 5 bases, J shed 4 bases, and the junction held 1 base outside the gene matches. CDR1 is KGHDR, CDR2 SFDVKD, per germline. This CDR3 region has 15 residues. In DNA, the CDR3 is TGTGCCACCAGTGGGACTAGCGGGAGATACAATGAGCAGTTCTTC. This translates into CATSGTSGRYNEQFF.

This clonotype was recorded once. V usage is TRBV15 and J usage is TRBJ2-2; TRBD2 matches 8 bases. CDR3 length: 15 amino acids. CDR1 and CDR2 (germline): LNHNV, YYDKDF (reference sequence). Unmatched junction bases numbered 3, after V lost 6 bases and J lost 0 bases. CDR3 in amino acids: CATSLREANTGELFF. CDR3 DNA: TGTGCCACCAGTCTGCGGGAGGCGAACACCGGGGAGCTGTTTTTT.

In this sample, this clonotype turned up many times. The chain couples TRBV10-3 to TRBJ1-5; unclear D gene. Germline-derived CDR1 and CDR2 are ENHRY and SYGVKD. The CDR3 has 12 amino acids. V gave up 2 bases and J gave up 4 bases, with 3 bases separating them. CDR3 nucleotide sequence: TGTGCCATCAGTGAGAGAAATCAGCCCCAGCATTTT. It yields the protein CAISERNQPQHF.

The CDR3 region has the DNA TGCAGCGGGAGCAGCAACACCGGGGAGCTGTTTTTT. It is translated as CSGSSNTGELFF. The chain combines TRBV20-1 with TRBJ2-2, with D perhaps matching TRBD2 (6 bases). This CDR3 has 12 amino acids. Germline CDR1 DFQATT, CDR2 SNEGSKA (reference sequence).

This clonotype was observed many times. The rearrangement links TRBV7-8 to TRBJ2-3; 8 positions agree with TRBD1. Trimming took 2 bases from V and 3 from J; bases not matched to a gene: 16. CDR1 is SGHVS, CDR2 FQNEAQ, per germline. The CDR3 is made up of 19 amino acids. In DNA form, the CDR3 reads TGTGCCAGCAGCTTACCCAAGCAGGGGGCTGACTGGGGAACAGATACGCAGTATTTT. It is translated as CASSLPKQGADWGTDTQYF.

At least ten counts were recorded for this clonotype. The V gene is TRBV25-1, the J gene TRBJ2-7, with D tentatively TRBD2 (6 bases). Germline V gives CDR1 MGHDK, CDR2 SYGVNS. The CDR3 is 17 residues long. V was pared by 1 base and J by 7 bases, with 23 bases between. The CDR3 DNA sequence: TGTGCCAGCAGTGAATCCCGTCCGGGGGAGCCTCTCGGGGAGCAGTACTTC. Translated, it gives CASSESRPGEPLGEQYF.

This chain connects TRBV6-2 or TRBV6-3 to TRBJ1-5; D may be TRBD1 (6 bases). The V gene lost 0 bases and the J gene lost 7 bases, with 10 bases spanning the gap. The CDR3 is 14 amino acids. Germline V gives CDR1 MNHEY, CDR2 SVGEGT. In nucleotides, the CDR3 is TGTGCCAGCAGTTACTCGGGGGCAGGACAGCCCCAGCATTTT. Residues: CASSYSGAGQPQHF.